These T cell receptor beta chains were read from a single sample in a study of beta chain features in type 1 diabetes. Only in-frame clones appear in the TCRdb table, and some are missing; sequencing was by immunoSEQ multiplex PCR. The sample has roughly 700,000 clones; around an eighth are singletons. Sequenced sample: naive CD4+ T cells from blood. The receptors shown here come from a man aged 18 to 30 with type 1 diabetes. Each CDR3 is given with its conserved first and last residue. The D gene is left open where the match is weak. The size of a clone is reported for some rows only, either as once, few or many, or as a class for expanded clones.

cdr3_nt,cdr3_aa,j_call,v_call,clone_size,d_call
TGTGCCAGCAGCGTAGTCCCAACTAATGAAAAACTGTTTTTT,CASSVVPTNEKLFF,TRBJ1-4,TRBV9,few,-
TGCGCCAGCAGCCAATATACTGGACAGGGCAGAATGAACACTGAAGCTTTCTTT,CASSQYTGQGRMNTEAFF,TRBJ1-1,TRBV5-1,few,TRBD1
TGTGCCAGCAGCTTAGGGGGGTTCGTCACTGAAGCTTTCTTT,CASSLGGFVTEAFF,TRBJ1-1,TRBV5-4,few,-
TGTGCCAGCTCACCACCAGGAGACTATGGCTACACCTTC,CASSPPGDYGYTF,TRBJ1-2,TRBV18,few,-
TGTGCCAGCAGCCGGGACACGGCTAGCACAGATACGCAGTATTTT,CASSRDTASTDTQYF,TRBJ2-3,TRBV2,few,-
TGTGCCAGCAGTTACCCCGACAGGCCGGGGGGTACTGAAGCTTTCTTT,CASSYPDRPGGTEAFF,TRBJ1-1,TRBV6-5,few,-
TGCAGCGTTGAAGCGGCGGACACTGAAGCTTTCTTT,CSVEAADTEAFF,TRBJ1-1,TRBV29-1,-,-
TGTGCCAGCAGTGAAGCGGGCAGGGGGTCCGGGGAGCTGTTTTTT,CASSEAGRGSGELFF,TRBJ2-2,TRBV2,-,TRBD1
TGTGCCAGCAGTACGCCCCCCGGGGCTGAGCAGTTCTTC,CASSTPPGAEQFF,TRBJ2-1,TRBV6-6,-,-
TGTGCCAGCAGATGGACAGAGAGCACAGATACGCAGTATTTT,CASRWTESTDTQYF,TRBJ2-3,TRBV2,few,-
TGCGCCAGCAGCCAAGGGGACAGGGCGGACAACATTCAGTACTTC,CASSQGDRADNIQYF,TRBJ2-4,TRBV4-1,few,TRBD1
TGTGCCAGCAGGCTCGATCCGTCGGGGGGTCCCTCCTACGAGCAGTACTTC,CASRLDPSGGPSYEQYF,TRBJ2-7,TRBV28,few,TRBD2
TGTGCCAGCAGCCTACCCGGGGGGCTTGGAAACACCATATATTTT,CASSLPGGLGNTIYF,TRBJ1-3,TRBV14,-,-
TGCGCCAGCAGCCAGGATCCTACGGGACAGGGCCGTGAAAAACTGTTTTTT,CASSQDPTGQGREKLFF,TRBJ1-4,TRBV4-1,-,TRBD1
TGCAGCGTCTATGGATGGCGGGACAGGGGCTACGAGCAGTACTTC,CSVYGWRDRGYEQYF,TRBJ2-7,TRBV29-1,few,TRBD1
TGTGCCAGCAGCGGCCCGGGACAGCGAAAAAGCTCCTACAATGAGCAGTTCTTC,CASSGPGQRKSSYNEQFF,TRBJ2-1,TRBV13,few,TRBD1
TGTGCCAGCTCACCACAAATGACAGGCGAAGAAAAACTGTTTTTT,CASSPQMTGEEKLFF,TRBJ1-4,TRBV18,-,-
TGTGCCTGGTCCGGGACAGGCCATGAAAAACTGTTTTTT,CAWSGTGHEKLFF,TRBJ1-4,TRBV30,-,TRBD1
TGTGCCAGCAGCAGAGGACTGGAAGAGACCCAGTACTTC,CASSRGLEETQYF,TRBJ2-5,TRBV9,few,-
TGTGCCAGCGGGACCCAGTGGGGCTACACCTTC,CASGTQWGYTF,TRBJ1-2,TRBV6-5,-,-
TGTGCCAGCAGCTCAGTCTACGAGCAGTACTTC,CASSSVYEQYF,TRBJ2-7,TRBV7-2,few,-
TGTGCCAGCAGTCCCGGGACAGGGGCCCACGAGCAGTACTTC,CASSPGTGAHEQYF,TRBJ2-7,TRBV27,-,TRBD1
TGTGCCAGCAATCTGGGCCAAAATCAGCCCCAGCATTTT,CASNLGQNQPQHF,TRBJ1-5,TRBV6-5,-,-
TGTGCCAGCAGCCCCACCACGGGCACTGAAGCTTTCTTT,CASSPTTGTEAFF,TRBJ1-1,TRBV7-2,few,-
TGTGCCAGCAGTTCTCCCCTCCGGGACTCCTCCTACGAGCAGTACTTC,CASSSPLRDSSYEQYF,TRBJ2-7,TRBV27,-,-
TGTGCCAGCAGTGAAGGGGGTCGGCCTGGGGCCAACGTCCTGACTTTC,CASSEGGRPGANVLTF,TRBJ2-6,TRBV2,-,-
TGTGCCTGGAAGGGCCCGGGGGGGGTAAGGAATTCACCCCTCCACTTT,CAWKGPGGVRNSPLHF,TRBJ1-6,TRBV30,-,-
TGCGCCAGCAGCCTCAGGAGTCGCGAAGCTTTCTTT,CASSLRSREAFF,TRBJ1-1,TRBV23-1,-,-